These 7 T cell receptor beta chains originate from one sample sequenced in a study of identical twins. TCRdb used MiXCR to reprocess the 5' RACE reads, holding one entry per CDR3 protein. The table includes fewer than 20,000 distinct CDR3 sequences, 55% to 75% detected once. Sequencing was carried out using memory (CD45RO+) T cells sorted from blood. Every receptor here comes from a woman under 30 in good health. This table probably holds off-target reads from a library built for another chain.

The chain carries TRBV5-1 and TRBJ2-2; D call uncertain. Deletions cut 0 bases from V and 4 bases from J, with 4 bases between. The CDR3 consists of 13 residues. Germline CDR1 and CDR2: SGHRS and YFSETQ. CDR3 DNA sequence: TGCGCCAGCAGCTTGGAGGTCACCGGGGAGCTGTTTTTT. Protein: CASSLEVTGELFF.

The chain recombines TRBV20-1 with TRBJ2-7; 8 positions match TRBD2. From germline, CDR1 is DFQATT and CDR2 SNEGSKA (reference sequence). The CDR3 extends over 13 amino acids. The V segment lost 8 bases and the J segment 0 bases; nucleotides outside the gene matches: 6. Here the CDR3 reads CSREGLSSYEQYF. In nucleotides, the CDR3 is TGCAGTCGGGAGGGACTCAGCTCCTACGAGCAGTACTTC.

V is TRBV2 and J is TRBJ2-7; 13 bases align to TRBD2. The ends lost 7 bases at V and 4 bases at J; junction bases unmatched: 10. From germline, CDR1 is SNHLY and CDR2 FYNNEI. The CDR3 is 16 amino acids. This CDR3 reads CASTPGTSGALYEQYF. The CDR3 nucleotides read TGTGCCAGCACCCCTGGGACTAGCGGGGCCCTATACGAGCAGTACTTC.

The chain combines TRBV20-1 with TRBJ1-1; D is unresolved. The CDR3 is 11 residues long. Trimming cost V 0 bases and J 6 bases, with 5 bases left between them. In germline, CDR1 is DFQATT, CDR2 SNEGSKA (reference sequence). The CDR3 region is CSARERPEAFF. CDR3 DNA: TGCAGTGCTAGAGAAAGACCTGAAGCTTTCTTT.

CDR3 amino acids: CASSLRPGQGTETQYF. The CDR3 nucleotides read TGTGCCAGCAGCCTGCGGCCGGGACAGGGAACCGAGACCCAGTACTTC. The rearrangement joins TRBV7-9 to TRBJ2-5; TRBD1 aligns across 9 bases. Trimming cost V 5 bases and J 5 bases; bases outside gene matches: 12. The germline V gene encodes CDR1 SEHNR and CDR2 FQNEAQ (reference sequence). The CDR3 runs 16 residues.

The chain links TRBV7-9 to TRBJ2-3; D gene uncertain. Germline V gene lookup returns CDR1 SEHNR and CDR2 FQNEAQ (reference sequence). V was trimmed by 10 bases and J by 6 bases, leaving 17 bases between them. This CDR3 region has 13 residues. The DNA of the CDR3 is TGTGCCACCTTGGGAATACGAGCCGATACGCAGTATTTT. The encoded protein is CATLGIRADTQYF. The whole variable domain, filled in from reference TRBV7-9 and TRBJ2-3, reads DTGVSQNPRHKITKRGQNVTFRCDPISEHNRLYWYRQTLGQGPEFLTYFQNEAQLEKSRLLSDRFSAERPKGSFSTLEIQRTEQGDSAMYLCATLGIRADTQYFGPGTRLTVL.

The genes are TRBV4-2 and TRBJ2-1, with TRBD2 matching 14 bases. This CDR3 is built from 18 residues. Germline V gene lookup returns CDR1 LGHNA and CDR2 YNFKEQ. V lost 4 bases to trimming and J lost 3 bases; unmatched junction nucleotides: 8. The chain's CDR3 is CASSPFIGLAGGYNEQFF. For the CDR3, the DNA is TGTGCCAGCAGCCCCTTTATCGGACTAGCGGGAGGCTACAATGAGCAGTTCTTC.